What follows are 10 T cell receptor beta chains derived from one specimen sequenced in a study of T cells in women clearing cervical HPV infection. Clones were read by immunoSEQ multiplex PCR, and TCRdb kept only the in-frame ones, dropping some. The sample includes about 30,000 clones. The sample taken for sequencing was blood buffy coat. Source of these receptors: a woman between 18 and 75 years old with a cervical HPV16 infection that either progressed to CIN3+ or cleared (not recorded which).

As concerns this clone: The read comes to an end 3 residues before the CDR3 does, leaving the germline J gene to fill in the end. The rearrangement joins TRBV7-2 to TRBJ1-5, with D possibly being TRBD1 (5 bases). The CDR3 is 15 amino acids. The V gene lost 1 base and the J gene lost 5 bases, with 12 bases spanning the gap. Germline V gene lookup returns CDR1 SGHTA and CDR2 FQGNSA. The CDR3: CASSLGATGDQPQHF. The CDR3 DNA, read in part, is TGTGCCAGCAGCTTAGGGGCTACAGGCGATCAGCCC.

By frequency, this clone registers medium-sized (0.01 to 0.1%). The read falls 3 residues short of the CDR3 end, and the missing part is taken from the germline J gene. The chain has TRBV18 and TRBJ1-2; possibly TRBD1 for D (5 bases). Trimming cost V 2 bases and J 3 bases, with 7 bases left between them. The CDR3 runs 13 residues. The V gene's germline CDR1 is KGHSH and CDR2 LQKENI. The DNA read from the CDR3 is TGTGCCAGCTCACCATTGACAGACTATGGC. Encoded protein: CASSPLTDYG. The CDR3 in full is CASSPLTDYGYTF.

On this clone itself: The CDR3 end is not reached by the read, which stops 3 residues before it; the germline J gene fills it in. The gene calls are TRBV7-3 and TRBJ2-1; D not certain. Germline CDR1 and CDR2: SGHTA and FQGTGA. The CDR3 consists of 15 residues. Trimming removed 5 bases at V and 0 bases at J, with 11 bases between. The sequenced CDR3 bases are TGTGCCAGCAGCCCCATGAGAGGCTCCTACAATGAG. It encodes CASSPMRGSYNE. The CDR3 as a whole reads CASSPMRGSYNEQFF.

For this clone: Coverage ceases 3 residues before the CDR3 finishes, and the germline J gene fills in the end. V gene TRBV30 combines with J gene TRBJ2-7; 8 bases are shared with TRBD1. CDR1 is GTSNPN, CDR2 SVGIG, per germline (reference sequence). The CDR3 totals 17 residues. Losses at the gene ends were 2 bases for V and 5 bases for J; bases not matched to a gene: 17. CDR3 DNA (partial): TGTGCCTGGAGTCTAACTCCACAGGGGGTGCCGGGGGACGAG. Its protein product is CAWSLTPQGVPGDE. The whole CDR3 sequence is CAWSLTPQGVPGDEQYF.

Comment on this clone: Read data end 3 residues before the CDR3 end; the end is taken from the germline J gene. V gene TRBV19 combines with J gene TRBJ1-1; 9 bases are shared with TRBD1. Germline values: CDR1 LNHDA, CDR2 SQIVND (reference sequence). V shed 7 bases and J 5 bases; nucleotides not matched to a gene: 5. There are 13 residues in the CDR3. CDR3 amino acids: CASNGQGKTEAFF. CDR3 bases read: TGTGCCAGTAATGGACAGGGGAAGACTGAA.

On this clone: The read stops 3 residues short of the end of the CDR3; the missing end is completed from the germline J gene. The chain links TRBV7-9 to TRBJ2-3; 11 bases are a match to TRBD2. Germline V CDR1 and CDR2: SEHNR, FQNEAQ (reference sequence). Germline trimming cut 5 bases from V and 6 bases from J; bases unmatched to any gene: 7. The CDR3 has 15 amino acids. The CDR3 sequence is CASSGTSGSSDTQYF. The DNA read from the CDR3 is TGTGCCAGCAGCGGAACTAGCGGGAGCTCGGATACG.

As to this clone: The read gets to within 3 residues of the CDR3 end, and the germline J gene fills in the rest. The rearrangement links TRBV5-1 to TRBJ1-1; D uncertain. CDR3 length: 13 residues. CDR1 and CDR2 from the germline V gene are SGHRS and YFSETQ. Deletions cut 3 bases from V and 1 base from J, with 7 bases between. The covered CDR3 bases are TGCGCCAGCAGCTCAACACCGAACACTGAA. Protein sequence: CASSSTPNTE. The full CDR3 sequence reads CASSSTPNTEAFF.

With respect to this clone: The CDR3 is cut off 3 residues early in the read; its end comes from the germline J gene. The rearrangement links TRBV19 to TRBJ2-5; 8 bases are a match to TRBD2. Germline CDR1 is LNHDA and CDR2 is SQIVND (reference sequence). V shed 3 bases and J 2 bases; nucleotides not matched to a gene: 5. This CDR3 spans 15 amino acids. The covered CDR3 bases are TGTGCCAGTAGTATCCAAACTAGCGGTCAAGAGACC. The encoded protein is CASSIQTSGQET. The entire CDR3 is CASSIQTSGQETQYF. Drawing the rest from reference TRBV19 and TRBJ2-5, the complete variable domain is DGGITQSPKYLFRKEGQNVTLSCEQNLNHDAMYWYRQDPGQGLRLIYYSQIVNDFQKGDIAEGYSVSREKKESFPLTVTSAQKNPTAFYLCASSIQTSGQETQYFGPGTRLLVL.

As to this clone: Germline and junction disagree at one end, which may indicate a read error. The CDR3 end is not reached by the read, which stops 3 residues before it; the germline J gene fills it in. The rearrangement uses TRBV4-2 and TRBJ1-2; unclear D gene. Germline loops: CDR1 LGHNA, CDR2 YNFKEQ. The CDR3 has 15 residues. CDR3 amino acids: CASSQDEGLPYGYTF. CDR3 DNA, as far as it was read: TGCGCCAGCAGCCAAGATGAAGGGTTACCTTATGGC.

On this clone itself: The DNA ends 3 residues before the CDR3 does, and the rest of the CDR3 is filled in from the germline J gene. The J gene is TRBJ2-5, the V gene TRBV11-2; possibly TRBD2 for D (6 bases). The CDR3 covers 14 residues. V lost 1 base and J 2 bases, leaving 8 bases between the germline ends. In germline, CDR1 is SGHAT, CDR2 FQNNGV. The part of the CDR3 DNA that was read is TGTGCCAGCAGCTTAGGACTAGATCAAGAGACC. Translated: CASSLGLDQET. The whole CDR3 protein reads CASSLGLDQETQYF.